This T cell receptor beta chain was sequenced in a study of CD8+ T cells in alopecia areata. Germline V CDR1 and CDR2: MNHEY, SMNVEV (reference sequence). The V end was cut by 5 bases, the J end by 5 bases, with 15 bases between. This CDR3 is 14 amino acids long. Sample treatment: oral pan-JAK inhibitor, 5-10 mg twice daily. Details on this clone: Its antigen remains unidentified.

Regarding the study as a whole: Scalp clonality and expanded CD8+ clones among the top 100 fell significantly with tofacitinib.

RNA extraction and reverse transcription yielded cDNA as sequencing template. The method was immunoSEQ multiplex PCR; TCRdb's version includes in-frame clones alone and lacks a portion of them. The sample holds around 170,000 clones, 51% seen once. The V call is TRBV27, the J call TRBJ1-2; weak D call: TRBD1 (6 bases). The sequencing here drew on CD8+ T cells sorted from blood, taken between weeks 51 and 52, from a patient treated with tofacitinib. The sequence derives from a human donor with alopecia areata. As DNA, the CDR3 is TGTGCCAGCAGTCTCGGAAGGGGGGCGTATGGCTACACCTTC. Residues: CASSLGRGAYGYTF.